This T cell receptor (beta chain) originates from a study of tumor-infiltrating lymphocytes in primary liver carcinoma. Study-level information: Enrolled patients were male and female, aged 30 to 69 years.

The CDR3 extends over 15 amino acids. Germline values: CDR1 SGHAT, CDR2 FQNNGV. The study co-extracted DNA and RNA from around 20-30 mg of unsorted bulk tissue. Synthesis of TCR beta cDNA was carried out from 450 to 650 ng total RNA with a constant-region primer. Construction of TCR beta libraries relied on three successive nested multiplex PCR rounds employing slightly modified ARM-PCR. The first two PCR rounds used TRBV1-TRBV30 forward primers with a C-beta reverse primer, 10 cycles each. TCRdb re-called the multiplex PCR reads with MiXCR, one entry per CDR3 protein. The table has around 54,000 distinct CDR3 sequences, over 70% seen once. Regarding this clonotype: Its cognate antigen is unknown. Since the CDR3 does not end with the conserved phenylalanine or tryptophan, this likely comes from a read error.

Findings of the study overall: Tumor specimens were characterized by a significantly higher top-250-clone fraction than blood (p = 0.039). Tumor-adjacent and tumor-blood pairs displayed less overlap than did pairs of tumor regions.

The source is a man aged 35 to 55 with primary liver carcinoma and hepatitis B virus infection. This chain connects TRBV11-2 to TRBJ2-7; D ambiguous. The sample consisted of liver tumor tissue from sampling region 2. Subset indicated: tumor region T2, inferior pole. The CDR3 coding sequence is TGTACCAGCAGCCTCGGCGGTACTCTACCTTACGAGCAGTACCTC. Protein product: CTSSLGGTLPYEQYL.